The next 3 T cell receptor beta chains were all read from a single sample in a study of blood T cell repertoires in COVID-19. The table came from immunoSEQ multiplex PCR; TCRdb's copy has only in-frame clones and leaves some out. This table has some 450,000 clones, 80% to 90% appearing once. Sequencing input: peripheral blood. The receptors originated from a man aged 18 to 29 with COVID-19, enrolled during active disease.

The CDR3 DNA is TGTGCCAGCAGACGCCAGGGCTATAATTCACCCCTCCACTTT. Its protein is CASRRQGYNSPLHF. This chain joins TRBV5-8 and TRBJ1-6, with a tentative D call TRBD1 (5 bases). V was shortened by 5 bases and J by 3 bases, with 9 bases between the two germline ends. Germline-derived CDR1 and CDR2 are SGHTS and YDEGEE. The CDR3 consists of 14 residues.

The chain is built from TRBV12-3 or TRBV12-4 and TRBJ1-1, with D possibly matching TRBD1 (5 bases). This CDR3 has 13 residues. Trimming pared 6 bases from V and 1 base from J, leaving 9 bases between. CDR3 amino acids: CASSYGQNTEAFF. Written as DNA, the CDR3 is TGTGCCAGCAGCTATGGACAGAACACTGAAGCTTTCTTT.

This rearrangement joins TRBV18 to TRBJ2-7, with D possibly TRBD1 on 6 matching bases. The CDR3 is made up of 14 amino acids. The germline gives CDR1 KGHSH, CDR2 LQKENI. The germline V and J ends were trimmed by 2 bases and 2 bases, with 10 bases remaining between them. This CDR3 is CASSPRQATYEQYF. The CDR3, as DNA: TGTGCCAGCTCACCAAGACAGGCGACCTACGAGCAGTACTTC.